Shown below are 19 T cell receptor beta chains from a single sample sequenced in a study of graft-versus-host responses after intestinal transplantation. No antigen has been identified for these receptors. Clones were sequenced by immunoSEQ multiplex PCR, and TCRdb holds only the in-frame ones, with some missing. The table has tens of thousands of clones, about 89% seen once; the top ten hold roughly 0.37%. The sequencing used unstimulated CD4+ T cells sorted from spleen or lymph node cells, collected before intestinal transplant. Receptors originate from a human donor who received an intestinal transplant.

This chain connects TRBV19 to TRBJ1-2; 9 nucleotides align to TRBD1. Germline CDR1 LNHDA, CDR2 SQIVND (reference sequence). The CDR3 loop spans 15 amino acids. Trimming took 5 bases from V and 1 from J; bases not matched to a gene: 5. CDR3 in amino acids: CASSQQGAGNYGYTF. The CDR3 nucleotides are TGTGCCAGTAGTCAACAGGGGGCTGGTAACTATGGCTACACCTTC.

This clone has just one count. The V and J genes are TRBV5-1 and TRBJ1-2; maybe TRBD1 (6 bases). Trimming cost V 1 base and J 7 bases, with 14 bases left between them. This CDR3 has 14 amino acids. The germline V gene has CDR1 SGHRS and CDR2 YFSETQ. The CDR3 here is CASSLQQGVSGYTF. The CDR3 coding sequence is TGCGCCAGCAGCTTGCAACAGGGCGTCTCTGGCTACACCTTC.

The CDR3 nucleotides are TGTGCCAGTACAGGTTTACTAGCCAAAAACATTCAGTACTTC. As protein: CASTGLLAKNIQYF. V is TRBV28 and J is TRBJ2-4, with D perhaps matching TRBD1 (5 bases). Germline CDR1 is MDHEN and CDR2 is SYDVKM. V was clipped by 9 bases and J by 0 bases, with 12 bases between them. The CDR3 length is 14 residues.

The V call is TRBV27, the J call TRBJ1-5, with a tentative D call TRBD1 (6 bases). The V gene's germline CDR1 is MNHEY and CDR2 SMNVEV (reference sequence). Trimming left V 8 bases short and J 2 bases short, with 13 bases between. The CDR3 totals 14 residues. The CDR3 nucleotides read TGTGCCAGCCGAGGCGGGGGGCGCAATCAGCCCCAGCATTTT. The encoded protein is CASRGGGRNQPQHF.

The CDR3 nucleotides are TGTGCCTGGAGTCGATCCCCTCAGGAAAAACTGTTTTTT. Translated: CAWSRSPQEKLFF. The rearrangement joins TRBV30 to TRBJ1-4, with D unclear. CDR3 length equals 13 residues. Trimming cost V 2 bases and J 8 bases, with 12 bases left between them. Germline CDR1 is GTSNPN and CDR2 is SVGIG (reference sequence).

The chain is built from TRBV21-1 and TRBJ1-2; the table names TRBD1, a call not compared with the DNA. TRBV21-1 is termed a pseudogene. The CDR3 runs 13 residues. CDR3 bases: TGTGCCAGCAGTAACAGGGGGCTGGCTGGCTACACCTTC. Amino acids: CASSNRGLAGYTF.

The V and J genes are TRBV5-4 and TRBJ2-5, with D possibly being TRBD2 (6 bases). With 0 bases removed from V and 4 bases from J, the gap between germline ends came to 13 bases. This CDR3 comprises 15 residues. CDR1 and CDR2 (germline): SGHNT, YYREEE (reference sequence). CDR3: CASSLATRGGETQYF. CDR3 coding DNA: TGTGCCAGCAGCTTGGCGACGCGGGGCGGAGAGACCCAGTACTTC.

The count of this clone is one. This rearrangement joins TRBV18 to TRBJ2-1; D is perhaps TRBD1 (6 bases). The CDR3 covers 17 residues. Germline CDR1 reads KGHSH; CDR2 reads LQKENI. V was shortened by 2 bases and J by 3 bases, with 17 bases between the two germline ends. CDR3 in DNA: TGTGCCAGCTCACCATCCAACAGGGTGGTGGGCTACAATGAGCAGTTCTTC. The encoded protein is CASSPSNRVVGYNEQFF.

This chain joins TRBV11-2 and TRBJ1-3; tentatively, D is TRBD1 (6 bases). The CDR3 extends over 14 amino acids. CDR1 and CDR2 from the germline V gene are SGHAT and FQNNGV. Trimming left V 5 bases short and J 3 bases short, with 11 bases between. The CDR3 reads CASSLRTDGNTIYF. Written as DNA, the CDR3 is TGTGCCAGCAGCCTCCGGACAGATGGAAACACCATATATTTT.

The CDR3 sequence is CASSYLGQSYNEQFF. As DNA, the CDR3 is TGTGCCAGCAGTTACCTCGGACAGTCCTACAATGAGCAGTTCTTC. The chain combines TRBV6-6 with TRBJ2-1, with D possibly matching TRBD1 (6 bases). CDR1 is MNHNY and CDR2 is SVGAGI in the germline V gene (reference sequence). The CDR3 covers 15 residues. Between the trimmed V and J ends, which lost 2 bases and 1 base, there was a span of 9 bases.

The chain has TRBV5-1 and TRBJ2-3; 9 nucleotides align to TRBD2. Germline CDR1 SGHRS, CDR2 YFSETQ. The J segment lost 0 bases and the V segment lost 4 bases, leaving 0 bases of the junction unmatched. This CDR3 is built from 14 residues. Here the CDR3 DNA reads TGCGCCAGCAGCACTAGCGGGAGCACAGATACGCAGTATTTT. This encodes CASSTSGSTDTQYF.

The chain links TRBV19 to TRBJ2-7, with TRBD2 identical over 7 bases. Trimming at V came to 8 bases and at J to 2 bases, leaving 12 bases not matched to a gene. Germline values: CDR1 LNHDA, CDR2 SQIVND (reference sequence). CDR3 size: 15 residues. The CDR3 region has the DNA TGTGCCAGTTCGAGGGGTGCGGGAGACCCCTACGAGCAGTACTTC. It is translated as CASSRGAGDPYEQYF.

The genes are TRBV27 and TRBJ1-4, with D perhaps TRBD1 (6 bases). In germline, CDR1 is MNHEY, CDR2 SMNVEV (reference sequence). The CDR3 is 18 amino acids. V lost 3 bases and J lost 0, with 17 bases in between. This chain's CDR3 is CASSFGGAGFPTNEKLFF. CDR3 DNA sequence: TGTGCCAGCAGTTTTGGGGGGGCAGGGTTTCCAACTAATGAAAAACTGTTTTTT.

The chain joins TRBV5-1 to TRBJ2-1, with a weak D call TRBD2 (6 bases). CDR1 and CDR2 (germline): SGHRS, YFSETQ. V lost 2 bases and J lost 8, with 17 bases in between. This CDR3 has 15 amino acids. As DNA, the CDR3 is TGCGCCAGCAGCTTTTTGGTGGGACTGGGCGATGAGCAGTTCTTC. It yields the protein CASSFLVGLGDEQFF.

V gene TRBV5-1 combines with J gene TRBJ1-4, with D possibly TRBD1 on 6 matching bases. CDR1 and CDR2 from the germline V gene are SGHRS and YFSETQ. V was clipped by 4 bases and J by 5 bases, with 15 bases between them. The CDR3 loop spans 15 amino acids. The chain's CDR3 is CASSPSRGSNEKLFF. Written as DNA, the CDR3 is TGCGCCAGCAGCCCGTCCAGGGGCAGCAATGAAAAACTGTTTTTT.

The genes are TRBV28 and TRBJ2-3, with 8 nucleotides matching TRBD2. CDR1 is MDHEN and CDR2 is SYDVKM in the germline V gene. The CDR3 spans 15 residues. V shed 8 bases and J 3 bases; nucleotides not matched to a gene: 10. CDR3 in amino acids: CASGTRGGATDTQYF. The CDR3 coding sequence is TGTGCCAGCGGTACCCGGGGGGGCGCAACAGATACGCAGTATTTT.

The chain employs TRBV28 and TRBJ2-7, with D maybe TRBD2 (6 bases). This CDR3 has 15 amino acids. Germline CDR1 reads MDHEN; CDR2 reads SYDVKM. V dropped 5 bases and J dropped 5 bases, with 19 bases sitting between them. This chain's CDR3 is CASSPGGTLSNEQYF. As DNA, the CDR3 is TGTGCCAGCAGTCCCGGGGGAACCCTCTCGAACGAGCAGTACTTC.

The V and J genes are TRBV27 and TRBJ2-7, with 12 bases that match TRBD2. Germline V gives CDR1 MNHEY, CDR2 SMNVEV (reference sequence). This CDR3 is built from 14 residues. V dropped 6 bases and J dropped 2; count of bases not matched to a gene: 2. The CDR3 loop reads CASSRLAGAYEQYF. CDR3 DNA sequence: TGTGCCAGCAGCAGACTAGCGGGGGCCTACGAGCAGTACTTC.

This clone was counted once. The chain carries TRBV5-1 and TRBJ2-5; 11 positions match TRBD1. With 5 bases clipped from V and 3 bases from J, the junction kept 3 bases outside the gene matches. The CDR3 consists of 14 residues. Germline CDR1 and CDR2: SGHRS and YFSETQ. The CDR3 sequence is CASRWGQGEETQYF. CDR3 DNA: TGCGCCAGCAGATGGGGACAGGGGGAAGAGACCCAGTACTTC.